Below, 26 T cell receptor beta chains from the same sample are listed, as sequenced in a study of Graves' ophthalmopathy and Graves' hyperthyroidism. Using RNA transcripts, the TCR beta CDR3 regions were amplified. First-round RT-PCR employed HTBI primers, with a second-round multiplex PCR after it. One entry per CDR3 protein, called by TCRdb with MiXCR from the multiplex PCR reads. The sample lists approximately 330,000 distinct CDR3 sequences; 15% to 20% were seen once. The sequenced sample consisted of peripheral blood. These receptors were collected from an adult man with Graves' ophthalmopathy.

This clonotype appeared many times. The chain joins TRBV11-2 to TRBJ1-3; D remains unclear. Trimming stripped 5 bases from V and 4 bases from J, with 9 bases between. The CDR3 contains 13 residues. Germline loops: CDR1 SGHAT, CDR2 FQNNGV. DNA of the CDR3: TGTGCCAGCAGCCTACCAACCGGAAACACCATATATTTT. Amino acids: CASSLPTGNTIYF.

This clonotype occurred many times. This sequence joins TRBV6-5 and TRBJ1-5; D perhaps matches TRBD1 (5 bases). With 5 bases removed from V and 0 bases from J, the gap between germline ends came to 11 bases. The germline V gene has CDR1 MNHEY and CDR2 SVGAGI. The CDR3 runs 15 residues. The CDR3 region is CASSTGRYSNQPQHF. CDR3 nucleotides: TGTGCCAGCAGTACGGGACGATATAGCAATCAGCCCCAGCATTTT.

This clonotype occurred many times. The V and J genes are TRBV19 and TRBJ1-1, with TRBD1 as a possible D gene (5 bases). Germline assignment: CDR1 LNHDA and CDR2 SQIVND (reference sequence). Trimming left V 6 bases short and J 0 bases short, with 17 bases between. This CDR3 contains 16 residues. The CDR3: CASSPDSGRMNTEAFF. The CDR3 DNA follows: TGTGCCAGTAGCCCCGATTCGGGGCGGATGAACACTGAAGCTTTCTTT.

The chain links TRBV4-1 to TRBJ2-5; unclear D gene. With 3 bases removed from V and 1 base from J, the gap between germline ends came to 12 bases. The length of the CDR3 is 15 residues. The V gene's germline CDR1 is MGHRA and CDR2 YSYEKL. The CDR3 reads CASSHASLAQETQYF. CDR3 coding DNA: TGCGCCAGCAGCCATGCGTCTCTGGCCCAAGAGACCCAGTACTTC.

At least ten counts were recorded for this clonotype. The chain is built from TRBV9 and TRBJ1-6; the match to TRBD1 covers 7 bases. Germline loops: CDR1 SGDLS, CDR2 YYNGEE. The J segment lost 2 bases and the V segment lost 0 bases, leaving 5 bases of the junction unmatched. The CDR3 length is 17 residues. DNA of the CDR3: TGTGCCAGCAGCGTAGCGGCAGGGGGTACCTATAATTCACCCCTCCACTTT. This codes for CASSVAAGGTYNSPLHF.

This clonotype appeared many times. V is TRBV2 and J is TRBJ2-3, with a weak D call TRBD1 (5 bases). Germline CDR1 and CDR2: SNHLY and FYNNEI. The length of the CDR3 is 17 residues. V was cut by 4 bases and J by 2 bases, with 19 bases left in between. The CDR3 spells CASSVVQGWEPTDTQYF. The CDR3 DNA is TGTGCCAGCAGTGTAGTGCAGGGATGGGAACCCACAGATACGCAGTATTTT.

In its sample, this clonotype was seen many times. V usage is TRBV7-9 and J usage is TRBJ2-7; no definite D call. The V end lost 2 bases, the J end lost 6 bases, and 11 bases lay between the germline ends. Per the germline V gene, CDR1 is SEHNR and CDR2 is FQNEAQ (reference sequence). The CDR3 runs 13 residues. CDR3 sequence: CASSLKISGEQYF. CDR3 in DNA: TGTGCCAGCAGCTTAAAGATCTCGGGCGAGCAGTACTTC.

In regard to this clonotype: It may be a read error: a sequence one base away is much more abundant. The V gene is TRBV29-1, the J gene TRBJ1-1, with D perhaps TRBD1 (5 bases). Germline V gives CDR1 SQVTM, CDR2 ANQGSEA. V dropped 7 bases and J dropped 8 bases, with 20 bases sitting between them. CDR3 length equals 13 residues. The CDR3 DNA is TGCAGCGCCAGACGGATAGGGGAGGAAGAAGCTTTCTTT. Its translation is CSARRIGEEEAFF.

This clonotype was seen at least ten times. The V call is TRBV6-2 or TRBV6-3, the J call TRBJ2-4; 7 nucleotides agree with TRBD1. The CDR3 runs to 17 residues. V was pared by 8 bases and J by 8 bases, with 21 bases of the junction left unmatched. Germline-derived CDR1 and CDR2 are MNHEY and SVGEGT. The CDR3 nucleotides read TGTGCCAGCGTGGCTACTTCACCTACGGACAGGATGTACATTCAGTACTTC. Its protein product is CASVATSPTDRMYIQYF.

This clonotype was observed at least ten times. The chain links TRBV12-3 or TRBV12-4 to TRBJ2-7; D could derive from TRBD1 or TRBD2 (5 bases each). The CDR3 totals 15 residues. V shed 5 bases and J shed 2 bases, with 16 bases lying between them. The CDR3, as DNA: TGTGCCAGCAGTGGGGTAGGGACGGCTCCCTACGAGCAGTACTTC. It codes for CASSGVGTAPYEQYF.

This clonotype was recorded many times. The chain is built from TRBV12-3 or TRBV12-4 and TRBJ2-7; TRBD1 agrees at 7 bases. With V trimmed by 6 bases and J by 0 bases, 5 bases remained unmatched. This CDR3 is built from 14 residues. CDR3 nucleotides: TGTGCCAGCAGCCCCGGACAGGTCTCCTACGAGCAGTACTTC. Protein sequence: CASSPGQVSYEQYF.

The chain uses TRBV11-3 and TRBJ1-1; no firm D call. The ends were cut back, 0 bases at V and 8 bases at J, with 7 bases in the middle. Germline values: CDR1 SGHNT, CDR2 YENEEA. The CDR3 totals 12 residues. CDR3 in DNA: TGTGCCAGCAGCTTAGATGTAGTAGAAGCTTTCTTT. It yields the protein CASSLDVVEAFF.

Many counts were recorded for this clonotype. The J gene is TRBJ2-7, the V gene TRBV20-1; 8 nucleotides align to TRBD2. CDR3 length equals 14 residues. V shed 3 bases, J shed 2 bases, and the junction held 6 bases outside the gene matches. The germline V gene encodes CDR1 DFQATT and CDR2 SNEGSKA (reference sequence). CDR3 sequence reads: CSASSGNRPYEQYF. In DNA, the CDR3 is TGCAGTGCTAGTAGCGGGAACCGCCCCTACGAGCAGTACTTC.

In its sample, this clonotype was seen many times. The chain links TRBV9 to TRBJ2-5; 7 bases map to TRBD1. This CDR3 spans 15 amino acids. Per germline, CDR1 SGDLS and CDR2 YYNGEE. V trimming: 4 bases; J trimming: 2 bases; junction bases outside the gene matches: 8. CDR3 DNA: TGTGCCAGCAGCTCACGGACAGGCATACAAGAGACCCAGTACTTC. Translation: CASSSRTGIQETQYF.

This clonotype has a count of ten or more. DNA for the CDR3: TGCGCCAGCAGCAACATGGACCAAGGCTCCTACGAGCAGTACTTC. Translation gives CASSNMDQGSYEQYF. The gene calls are TRBV5-1 and TRBJ2-7; unclear D gene. The length of the CDR3 is 15 residues. Looked up from germline, CDR1 is SGHRS and CDR2 is YFSETQ. The V gene lost 4 bases and the J gene lost 0 bases, with 14 bases spanning the gap. Using reference TRBV5-1 and TRBJ2-7 for the parts outside the CDR3, the full variable domain is KAGVTQTPRYLIKTRGQQVTLSCSPISGHRSVSWYQQTPGQGLQFLFEYFSETQRNKGNFPGRFSGRQFSNSRSEMNVSTLELGDSALYLCASSNMDQGSYEQYFGPGTRLTVT.

In its sample, this clonotype was seen many times. The chain joins TRBV3-1 to TRBJ2-5; no firm D call. The ends were cut back, 0 bases at V and 2 bases at J, with 10 bases in the middle. CDR3 size: 15 residues. CDR1 is LGHDT and CDR2 is YNNKEL in the germline V gene (reference sequence). The CDR3 reads CASSQDWAAQETQYF. The CDR3, as DNA: TGTGCCAGCAGCCAAGATTGGGCAGCGCAAGAGACCCAGTACTTC.

This clonotype was found many times. The chain recombines TRBV5-6 with TRBJ2-2; D might be TRBD1 or TRBD2, each matching 5 bases. CDR1 SGHDT and CDR2 YYEEEE come from the germline V gene. This CDR3 has 17 residues. The V gene lost 4 bases and the J gene lost 0 bases, with 16 bases spanning the gap. CDR3 in amino acids: CASSRDVSSSNTGELFF. CDR3 sequence (DNA): TGTGCCAGCAGCCGGGACGTTTCCTCATCGAACACCGGGGAGCTGTTTTTT. The full variable domain, in which reference TRBV5-6 and TRBJ2-2 provide the parts outside the CDR3, is DAGVTQSPTHLIKTRGQQVTLRCSPKSGHDTVSWYQQALGQGPQFIFQYYEEEERQRGNFPDRFSGHQFPNYSSELNVNALLLGDSALYLCASSRDVSSSNTGELFFGEGSRLTVL.

The V and J genes are TRBV27 and TRBJ1-1; D perhaps matches TRBD1 (6 bases). The CDR3 is made up of 14 amino acids. The germline V gene encodes CDR1 MNHEY and CDR2 SMNVEV (reference sequence). V lost 4 bases, J lost 4 bases, and 13 bases lay in between. The CDR3: CASSWVGGFTEAFF. As DNA, the CDR3 is TGTGCCAGCAGTTGGGTCGGGGGCTTCACTGAAGCTTTCTTT.

This clonotype was found a few times. The chain carries TRBV4-2 and TRBJ2-7; D gene ambiguous. V gave up 4 bases and J gave up 2 bases, with 12 bases separating them. Germline V CDR1 and CDR2: LGHNA, YNFKEQ. The length of the CDR3 is 14 residues. In DNA form, the CDR3 reads TGTGCCAGCAGCCCGGGCGAGGTAGCCTACGAGCAGTACTTC. It translates to CASSPGEVAYEQYF.

The rearrangement joins TRBV11-2 to TRBJ1-2, with TRBD1 matching over 9 bases. This CDR3 region has 16 residues. Germline V gene data show CDR1 as SGHAT and CDR2 as FQNNGV. The junction had 7 bases not matched to a gene; V was cut back by 5 bases and J by 0 bases. The CDR3 loop is CASSPGTGYANYGYTF. Here the CDR3 DNA reads TGTGCCAGCAGCCCGGGGACAGGGTACGCTAACTATGGCTACACCTTC.

This clonotype was observed many times. The J gene is TRBJ2-5, the V gene TRBV9; TRBD1 or TRBD2 may be the D gene (6 bases each). Germline V gene data show CDR1 as SGDLS and CDR2 as YYNGEE. This CDR3 has 14 residues. Trimming left V 4 bases short and J 5 bases short, with 15 bases between. The CDR3 sequence: CASSITIGGETQYF. CDR3 coding DNA: TGTGCCAGCAGCATTACTATCGGGGGCGAGACCCAGTACTTC.

This clonotype appeared many times. V and J are TRBV2 and TRBJ2-7; TRBD2 is a possible D gene (5 bases). The germline CDR1 and CDR2 sequences are SNHLY and FYNNEI. There are 15 residues in the CDR3. Trimming cost V 6 bases and J 4 bases, with 19 bases left between them. The CDR3 DNA is TGTGCCAGCAGAACCGACCCGGGAAGTGAGTACGAGCAGTACTTC. Translation gives CASRTDPGSEYEQYF.

The rearrangement uses TRBV12-3 or TRBV12-4 and TRBJ1-2, with unresolved D. The CDR3 covers 10 residues. Trimming removed 1 base at V and 13 bases at J, with 7 bases between. The CDR3 loop reads CASSLGVVTF. DNA of the CDR3: TGTGCCAGCAGTTTAGGGGTCGTCACCTTC.

This clonotype was seen ten or more times. The chain couples TRBV2 to TRBJ1-2, with D unclear. V was trimmed by 8 bases and J by 2 bases, leaving 15 bases between them. Germline V gene lookup returns CDR1 SNHLY and CDR2 FYNNEI. CDR3 length: 14 amino acids. CDR3 in amino acids: CASPIFGPNYGYTF. CDR3 DNA sequence: TGTGCCAGCCCGATCTTTGGGCCGAACTATGGCTACACCTTC.

This clonotype was found many times. The V and J genes are TRBV6-1 and TRBJ2-3; no firm D call. CDR3 size: 13 residues. Germline-derived CDR1 and CDR2 are MNHNS and SASEGT. V was cut by 3 bases and J by 2 bases, with 6 bases left in between. DNA of the CDR3: TGTGCCAGCAGTGATGACCCCACAGATACGCAGTATTTT. The encoded protein is CASSDDPTDTQYF.

This clonotype was seen many times. This rearrangement joins TRBV20-1 to TRBJ1-1; 7 bases are a match to TRBD1. Germline V gene data show CDR1 as DFQATT and CDR2 as SNEGSKA (reference sequence). This CDR3 is 14 amino acids long. V lost 2 bases and J lost 1; bases outside the gene matches: 4. The CDR3 sequence is CSARRDSRNTEAFF. Written as DNA, the CDR3 is TGCAGTGCTAGAAGGGACAGTCGGAACACTGAAGCTTTCTTT.